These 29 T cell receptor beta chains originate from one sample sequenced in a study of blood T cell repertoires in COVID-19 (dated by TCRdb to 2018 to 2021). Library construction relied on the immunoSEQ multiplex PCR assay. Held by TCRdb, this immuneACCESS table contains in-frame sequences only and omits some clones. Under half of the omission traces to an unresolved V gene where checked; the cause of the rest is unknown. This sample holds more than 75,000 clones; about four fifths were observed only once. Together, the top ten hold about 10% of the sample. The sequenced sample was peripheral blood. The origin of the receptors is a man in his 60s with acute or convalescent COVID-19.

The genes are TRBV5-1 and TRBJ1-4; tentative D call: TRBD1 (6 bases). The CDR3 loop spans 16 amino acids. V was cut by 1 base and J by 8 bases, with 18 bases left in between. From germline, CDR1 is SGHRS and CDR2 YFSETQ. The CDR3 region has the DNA TGCGCCAGCAGCTTGCTTGGCTTACAGGGTACAGAAAAACTGTTTTTT. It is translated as CASSLLGLQGTEKLFF.

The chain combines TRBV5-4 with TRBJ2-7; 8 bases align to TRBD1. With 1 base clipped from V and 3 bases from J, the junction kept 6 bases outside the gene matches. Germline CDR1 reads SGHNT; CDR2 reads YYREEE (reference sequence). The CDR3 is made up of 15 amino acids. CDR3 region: CASSLTGTGHYEQYF. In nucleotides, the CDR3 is TGTGCCAGCAGCTTGACCGGGACAGGTCACTACGAGCAGTACTTC.

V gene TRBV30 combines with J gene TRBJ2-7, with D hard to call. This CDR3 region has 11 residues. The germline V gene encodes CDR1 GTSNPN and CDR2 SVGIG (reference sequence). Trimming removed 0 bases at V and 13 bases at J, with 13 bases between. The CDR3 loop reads CAWSVLQQPYF. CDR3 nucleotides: TGTGCCTGGAGTGTCCTACAGCAACCCTACTTC.

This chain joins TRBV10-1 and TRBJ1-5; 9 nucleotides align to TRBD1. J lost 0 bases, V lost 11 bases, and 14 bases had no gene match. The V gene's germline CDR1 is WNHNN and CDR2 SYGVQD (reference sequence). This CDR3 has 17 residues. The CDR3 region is CAGRDREDRYSNQPQHF. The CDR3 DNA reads TGCGCCGGAAGGGACAGGGAGGACCGGTATAGCAATCAGCCCCAGCATTTT.

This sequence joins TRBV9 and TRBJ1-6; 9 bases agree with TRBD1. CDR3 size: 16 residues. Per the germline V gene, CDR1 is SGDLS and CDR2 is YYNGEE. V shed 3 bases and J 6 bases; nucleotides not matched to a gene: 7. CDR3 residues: CASSGRRQGGNSPLHF. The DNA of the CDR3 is TGTGCCAGCAGCGGACGTAGACAGGGGGGTAATTCACCCCTCCACTTT. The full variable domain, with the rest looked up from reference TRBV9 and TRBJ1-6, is DSGVTQTPKHLITATGQRVTLRCSPRSGDLSVYWYQQSLDQGLQFLIQYYNGEERAKGNILERFSAQQFPDLHSELNLSSLELGDSALYFCASSGRRQGGNSPLHFGNGTRLTVT.

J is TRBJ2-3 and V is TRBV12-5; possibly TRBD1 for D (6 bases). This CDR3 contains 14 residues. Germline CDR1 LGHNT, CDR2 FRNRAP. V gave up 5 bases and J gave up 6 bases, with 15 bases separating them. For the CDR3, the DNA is TGTGCTAGTGGTCGCTCAGGGGCAGGGGATACGCAGTATTTT. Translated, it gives CASGRSGAGDTQYF.

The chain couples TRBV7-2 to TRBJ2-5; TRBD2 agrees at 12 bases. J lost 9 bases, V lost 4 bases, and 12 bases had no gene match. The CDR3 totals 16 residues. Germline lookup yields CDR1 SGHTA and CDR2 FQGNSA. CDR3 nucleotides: TGTGCCAGCAGCTCGGCGCTAGCGGGAGGGGTCGGGGCCCAGTACTTC. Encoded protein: CASSSALAGGVGAQYF.

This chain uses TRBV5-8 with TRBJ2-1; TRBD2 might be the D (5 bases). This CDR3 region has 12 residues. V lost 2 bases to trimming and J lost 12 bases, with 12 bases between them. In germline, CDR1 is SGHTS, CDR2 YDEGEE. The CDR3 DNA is TGTGCCAGCAGCTTTGGAGGACTTAGGCAGTTCTTC. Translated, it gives CASSFGGLRQFF.

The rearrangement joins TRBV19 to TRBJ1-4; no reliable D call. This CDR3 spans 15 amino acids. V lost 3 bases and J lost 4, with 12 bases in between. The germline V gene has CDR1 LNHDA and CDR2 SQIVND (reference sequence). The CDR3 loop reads CASSMGRRNNEKLFF. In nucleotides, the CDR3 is TGTGCCAGTAGTATGGGGAGACGGAATAATGAAAAACTGTTTTTT.

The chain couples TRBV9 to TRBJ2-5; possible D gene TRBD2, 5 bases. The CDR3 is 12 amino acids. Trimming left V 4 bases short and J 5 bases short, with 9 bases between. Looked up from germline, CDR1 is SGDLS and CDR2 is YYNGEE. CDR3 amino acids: CASSPRGETQYF. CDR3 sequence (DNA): TGTGCCAGCAGCCCACGAGGGGAGACCCAGTACTTC.

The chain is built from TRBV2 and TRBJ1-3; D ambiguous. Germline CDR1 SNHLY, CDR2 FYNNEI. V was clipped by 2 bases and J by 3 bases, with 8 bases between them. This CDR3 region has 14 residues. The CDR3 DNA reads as TGTGCCAGCAGTGAACCAAGGAGTGGAAACACCATATATTTT. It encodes CASSEPRSGNTIYF.

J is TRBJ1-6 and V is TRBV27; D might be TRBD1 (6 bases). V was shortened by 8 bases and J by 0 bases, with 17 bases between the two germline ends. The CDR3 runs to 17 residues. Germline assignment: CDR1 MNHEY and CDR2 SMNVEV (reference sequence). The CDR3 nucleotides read TGTGCCAGCCGTAGGGATGGACAGTACTCCTATAATTCACCCCTCCACTTT. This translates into CASRRDGQYSYNSPLHF.

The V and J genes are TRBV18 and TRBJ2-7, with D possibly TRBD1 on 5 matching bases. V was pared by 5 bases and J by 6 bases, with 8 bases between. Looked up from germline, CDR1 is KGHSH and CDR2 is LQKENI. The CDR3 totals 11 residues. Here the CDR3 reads CASSSRGEQYF. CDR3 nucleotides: TGTGCCAGCTCATCTAGGGGCGAGCAGTACTTC.

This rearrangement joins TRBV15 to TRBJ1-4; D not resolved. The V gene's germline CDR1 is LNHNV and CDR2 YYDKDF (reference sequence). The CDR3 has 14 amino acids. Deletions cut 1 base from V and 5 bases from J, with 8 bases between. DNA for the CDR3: TGTGCCACCAGCAGAGGGGCAGGCAATGAAAAACTGTTTTTT. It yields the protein CATSRGAGNEKLFF.

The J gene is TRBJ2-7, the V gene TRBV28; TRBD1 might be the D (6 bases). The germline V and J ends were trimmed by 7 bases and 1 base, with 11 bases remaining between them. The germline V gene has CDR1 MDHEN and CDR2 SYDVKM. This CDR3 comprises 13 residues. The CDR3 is CASTGTTSYEQYF. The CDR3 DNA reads TGTGCCAGCACCGGGACAACTTCCTACGAGCAGTACTTC.

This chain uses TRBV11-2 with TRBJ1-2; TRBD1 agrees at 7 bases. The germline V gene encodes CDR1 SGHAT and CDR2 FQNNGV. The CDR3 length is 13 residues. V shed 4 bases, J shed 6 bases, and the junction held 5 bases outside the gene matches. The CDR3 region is CASSSSTGNGYTF. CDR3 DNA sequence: TGTGCCAGCAGCTCCTCGACAGGGAATGGCTACACCTTC.

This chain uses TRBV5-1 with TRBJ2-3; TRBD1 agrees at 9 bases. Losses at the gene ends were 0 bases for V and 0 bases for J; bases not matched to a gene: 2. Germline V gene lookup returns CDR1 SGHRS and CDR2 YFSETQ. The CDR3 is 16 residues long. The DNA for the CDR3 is TGCGCCAGCAGCTTGGCGACAGGGGGGAGCACAGATACGCAGTATTTT. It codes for CASSLATGGSTDTQYF.

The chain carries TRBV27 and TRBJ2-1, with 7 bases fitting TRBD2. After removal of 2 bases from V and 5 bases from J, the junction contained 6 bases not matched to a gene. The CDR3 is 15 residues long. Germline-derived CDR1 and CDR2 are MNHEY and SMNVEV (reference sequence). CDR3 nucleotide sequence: TGTGCCAGCAGTTTACCCGCTAGCGGAAACAATGAGCAGTTCTTC. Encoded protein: CASSLPASGNNEQFF.

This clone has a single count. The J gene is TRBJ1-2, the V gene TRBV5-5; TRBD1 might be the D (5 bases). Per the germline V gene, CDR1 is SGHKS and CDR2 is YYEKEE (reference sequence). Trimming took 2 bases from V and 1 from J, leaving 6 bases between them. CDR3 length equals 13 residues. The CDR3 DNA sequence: TGTGCCAGCAGCTTTGACAGTAACTATGGCTACACCTTC. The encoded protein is CASSFDSNYGYTF.

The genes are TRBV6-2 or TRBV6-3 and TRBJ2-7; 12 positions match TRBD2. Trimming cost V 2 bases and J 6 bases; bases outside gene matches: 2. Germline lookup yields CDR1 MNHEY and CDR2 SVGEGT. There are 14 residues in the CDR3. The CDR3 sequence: CASSYAGLAGEQYF. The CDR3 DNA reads TGTGCCAGCAGTTACGCGGGACTAGCGGGCGAGCAGTACTTC.

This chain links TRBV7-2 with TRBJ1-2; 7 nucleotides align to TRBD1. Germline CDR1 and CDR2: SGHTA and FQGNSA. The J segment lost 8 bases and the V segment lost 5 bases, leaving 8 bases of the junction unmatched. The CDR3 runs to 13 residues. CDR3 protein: CASSPRQGDGYTF. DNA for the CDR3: TGTGCCAGCAGCCCCAGACAGGGTGACGGCTACACCTTC.

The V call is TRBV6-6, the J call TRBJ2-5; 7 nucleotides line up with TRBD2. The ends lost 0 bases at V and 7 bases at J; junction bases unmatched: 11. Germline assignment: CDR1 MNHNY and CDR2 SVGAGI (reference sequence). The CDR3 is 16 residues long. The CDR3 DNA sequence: TGTGCCAGCAGTTACTCCGGTTTACGGGAGGAAGGGACCCAGTACTTC. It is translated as CASSYSGLREEGTQYF.

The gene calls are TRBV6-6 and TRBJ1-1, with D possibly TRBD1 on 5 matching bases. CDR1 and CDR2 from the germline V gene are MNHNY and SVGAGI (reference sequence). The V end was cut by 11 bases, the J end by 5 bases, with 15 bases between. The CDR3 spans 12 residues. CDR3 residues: CACCKQGTEAFF. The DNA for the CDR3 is TGTGCCTGCTGCAAGCAGGGAACTGAAGCTTTCTTT.

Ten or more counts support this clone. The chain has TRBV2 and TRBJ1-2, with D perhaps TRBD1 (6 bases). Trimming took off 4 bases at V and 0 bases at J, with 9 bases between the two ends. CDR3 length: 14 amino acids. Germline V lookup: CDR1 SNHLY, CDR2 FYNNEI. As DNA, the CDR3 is TGTGCCAGCAGTGCGGACAGAGCTAACTATGGCTACACCTTC. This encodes CASSADRANYGYTF.

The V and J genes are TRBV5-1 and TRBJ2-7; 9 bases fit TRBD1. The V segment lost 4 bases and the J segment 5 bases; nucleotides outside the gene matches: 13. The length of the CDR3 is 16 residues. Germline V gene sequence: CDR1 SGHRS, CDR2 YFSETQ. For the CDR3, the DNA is TGCGCCAGCAGCCCCTTATCGGGACAGGGAGGACACGAGCAGTACTTC. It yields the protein CASSPLSGQGGHEQYF.

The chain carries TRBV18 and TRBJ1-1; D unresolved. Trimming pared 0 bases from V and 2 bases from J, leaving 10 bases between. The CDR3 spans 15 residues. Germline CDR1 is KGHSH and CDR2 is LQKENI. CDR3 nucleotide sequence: TGTGCCAGCTCACCACCAGCAGGATTTAACACTGAAGCTTTCTTT. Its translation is CASSPPAGFNTEAFF.

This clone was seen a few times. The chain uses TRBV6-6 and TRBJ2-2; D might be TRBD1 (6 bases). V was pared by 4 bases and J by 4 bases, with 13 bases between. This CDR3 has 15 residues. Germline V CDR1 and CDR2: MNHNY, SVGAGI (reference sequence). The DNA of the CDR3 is TGTGCCAGCAGTTCCCGGGACACCTCCACCGGGGAGCTGTTTTTT. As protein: CASSSRDTSTGELFF.

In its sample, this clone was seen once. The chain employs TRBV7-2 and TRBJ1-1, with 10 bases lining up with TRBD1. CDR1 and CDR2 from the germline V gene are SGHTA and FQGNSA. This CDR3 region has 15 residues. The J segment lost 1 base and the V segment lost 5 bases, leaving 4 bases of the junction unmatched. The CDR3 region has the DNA TGTGCCAGCAGCCCCCGACAGGGGGCGAACACTGAAGCTTTCTTT. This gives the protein CASSPRQGANTEAFF.

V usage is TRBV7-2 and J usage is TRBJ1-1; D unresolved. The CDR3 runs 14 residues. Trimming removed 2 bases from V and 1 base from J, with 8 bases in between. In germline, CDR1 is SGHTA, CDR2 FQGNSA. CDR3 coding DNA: TGTGCCAGCAGCTTATCAGGAGGGAACACTGAAGCTTTCTTT. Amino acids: CASSLSGGNTEAFF. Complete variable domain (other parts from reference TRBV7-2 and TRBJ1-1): GAGVSQSPSNKVTEKGKDVELRCDPISGHTALYWYRQSLGQGLEFLIYFQGNSAPDKSGLPSDRFSAERTGGSVSTLTIQRTQQEDSAVYLCASSLSGGNTEAFFGQGTRLTVV.